Many counts were recorded for the clone carrying this T cell receptor (beta chain). The identical CDR3 is also encoded by other nucleotide sequences in the sample. In the original processing: Variation in CDR3 across clinicopathological groups served as the basis for constructing a distant-metastasis classifier in papillary thyroid cancer. TCRdb redid the clone calls on the PCR reads using MiXCR. V and J calls and clone size were set by TCRdb, not the authors. The sample lists tens of thousands of clones, over 15% occurring once. The record originates from a study of metastatic and nonmetastatic thyroid tumors. In the study overall: Repertoires were compared across blood and tumor or nodule tissue from malignant and benign thyroid patients.

V was pared by 6 bases and J by 5 bases, with 6 bases of the junction left unmatched. The CDR3 loop spans 13 amino acids. Thyroid surgery was performed in patients who had received no treatment beforehand. This chain connects TRBV12-3 or TRBV12-4 to TRBJ2-5, with 7 bases fitting TRBD1. Sample: blood. The sequence was obtained from a male donor with papillary thyroid cancer or a benign thyroid nodule (not recorded which). Some clones in this sample may be carry-over from other donors' samples. DNA of the CDR3: TGTGCCAGCAGGACGACGACAGGGGAGACCCAGTACTTC. Its translation: CASRTTTGETQYF.